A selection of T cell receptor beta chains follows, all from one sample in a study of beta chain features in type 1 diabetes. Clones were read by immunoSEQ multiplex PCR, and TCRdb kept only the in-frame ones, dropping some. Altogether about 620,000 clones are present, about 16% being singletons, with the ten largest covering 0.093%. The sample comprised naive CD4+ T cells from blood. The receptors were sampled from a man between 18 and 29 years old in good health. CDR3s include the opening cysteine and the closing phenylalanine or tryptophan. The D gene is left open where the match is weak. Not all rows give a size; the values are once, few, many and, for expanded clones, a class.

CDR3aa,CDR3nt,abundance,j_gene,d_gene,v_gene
CASSPSTSSYEQYF,TGTGCCAGCAGCCCTTCGACGTCTTCCTACGAGCAGTACTTC,few,TRBJ2-7,.,TRBV9
CASSFQTGYQETQYF,TGTGCCAGCAGCTTCCAGACGGGATACCAGGAGACCCAGTACTTC,.,TRBJ2-5,.,TRBV7-2
CASRPSAEAFF,TGTGCCAGCAGACCTAGCGCTGAAGCTTTCTTT,.,TRBJ1-1,.,TRBV9
CASSFGGTPYEQYF,TGTGCCAGCAGTTTCGGAGGGACCCCCTACGAGCAGTACTTC,few,TRBJ2-7,.,TRBV28
CASSYDRNSGNTIYF,TGTGCCAGCAGTTATGACAGGAACTCTGGAAACACCATATATTTT,.,TRBJ1-3,.,TRBV6-5
CASSSGTSGLAKNIQYF,TGTGCCAGCAGCAGTGGGACTAGCGGTCTAGCCAAAAACATTCAGTACTTC,.,TRBJ2-4,TRBD2,TRBV27
CASSSRLAGDTQYF,TGTGCCAGCAGCTCCCGACTAGCGGGAGATACGCAGTATTTT,.,TRBJ2-3,TRBD2,TRBV7-2
CASSRILLEQFF,TGTGCCAGCAGTCGCATACTACTTGAGCAGTTCTTC,few,TRBJ2-1,.,TRBV28
CASSVVLPKPPNEQYF,TGTGCCAGCAGCGTAGTACTACCTAAACCTCCCAATGAGCAGTACTTC,few,TRBJ2-7,.,TRBV9
CASSFISTDTQYF,TGTGCCAGCAGTTTTATTAGCACAGATACGCAGTATTTT,.,TRBJ2-3,.,TRBV28
CASSISGSPRGEQFF,TGTGCCAGCAGCATTAGCGGATCTCCCCGCGGTGAGCAGTTCTTC,.,TRBJ2-1,.,TRBV27
CASSVVGSLASTDTQYF,TGTGCCAGCAGCGTAGTCGGTAGTTTGGCCAGCACAGATACGCAGTATTTT,.,TRBJ2-3,.,TRBV9
CATSRETSYEQYF,TGTGCCACCAGCAGAGAGACGTCCTACGAGCAGTACTTC,.,TRBJ2-7,.,TRBV15
CAIHPSDRNTEAFF,TGTGCCATCCACCCGTCGGACAGGAACACTGAAGCTTTCTTT,.,TRBJ1-1,.,TRBV10-3
CASSPGSGSYEQYF,TGTGCCAGCTCACCAGGTTCAGGGTCCTACGAGCAGTACTTC,few,TRBJ2-7,.,TRBV18
CASSPPGQGFPYNEQFF,TGTGCCAGCAGCCCCCCGGGACAGGGGTTCCCCTACAATGAGCAGTTCTTC,.,TRBJ2-1,TRBD1,TRBV5-4
CASTRQGASGYTF,TGTGCCAGCACCCGACAGGGGGCTTCTGGCTACACCTTC,.,TRBJ1-2,TRBD1,TRBV27
CASSARTGDIYGYTF,TGTGCCAGCAGCGCCAGGACAGGGGACATCTATGGCTACACCTTC,few,TRBJ1-2,TRBD1,TRBV7-2
CASSSGTGGQAFF,TGTGCCAGCAGCTCCGGGACAGGGGGCCAAGCTTTCTTT,few,TRBJ1-1,TRBD1,TRBV7-3
CASSLPPRRRNTEAFF,TGTGCCAGCAGTTTACCACCCAGGCGCAGGAACACTGAAGCTTTCTTT,few,TRBJ1-1,.,TRBV28
CASSYRKVDTEAFF,TGTGCCAGCAGTTACCGCAAAGTAGACACTGAAGCTTTCTTT,few,TRBJ1-1,.,TRBV6-5
CASSEYGRGDNQPQHF,TGTGCCAGCAGTGAATATGGTAGGGGCGACAATCAGCCCCAGCATTTT,few,TRBJ1-5,.,TRBV25-1
CASSPPTEGRIGEKLFF,TGTGCCAGCAGCCCCCCTACCGAAGGGCGAATAGGGGAAAAACTGTTTTTT,few,TRBJ1-4,.,TRBV7-9
CASSPATIGPAFF,TGTGCCAGCAGCCCCGCGACGATCGGCCCGGCTTTCTTT,few,TRBJ1-1,.,TRBV9
CASSLVGEAFF,TGTGCCAGCAGCTTAGTGGGTGAAGCTTTCTTT,few,TRBJ1-1,.,TRBV11-2
CAWSVQRDGKAFF,TGTGCCTGGAGTGTACAGCGGGACGGTAAAGCTTTCTTT,few,TRBJ1-1,.,TRBV30
CASRNTGTGVEQYF,TGTGCCAGCAGAAATACCGGGACAGGGGTCGAGCAGTACTTC,many,TRBJ2-7,TRBD1,TRBV14
CASSFAGGHEQYF,TGTGCCAGCAGCTTTGCCGGGGGCCACGAGCAGTACTTC,.,TRBJ2-7,.,TRBV7-9
CASLSGRKDTQYF,TGTGCCAGCCTTAGCGGGAGGAAAGATACGCAGTATTTT,.,TRBJ2-3,TRBD2,TRBV2
CAWSATRSNQPQHF,TGTGCCTGGAGTGCGACAAGGAGCAATCAGCCCCAGCATTTT,few,TRBJ1-5,.,TRBV30
CASSLGLREGPDTQYF,TGTGCCAGCAGCTTAGGGTTGCGGGAAGGCCCAGATACGCAGTATTTT,few,TRBJ2-3,.,TRBV7-9
CASSQAVSGGYTF,TGCGCCAGCAGCCAAGCAGTCAGTGGTGGCTACACCTTC,few,TRBJ1-2,.,TRBV4-3
CASSRTGANQPQHF,TGTGCCAGCAGCCGGACAGGGGCCAATCAGCCCCAGCATTTT,.,TRBJ1-5,TRBD1,TRBV14
CASSPDRVNTEAFF,TGTGCCAGCTCACCGGACAGGGTGAACACTGAAGCTTTCTTT,.,TRBJ1-1,TRBD1,TRBV18
CASSRDLQETQYF,TGTGCCAGCAGTCGGGACTTACAAGAGACCCAGTACTTC,few,TRBJ2-5,.,TRBV2
CASAYAGTGLETQYF,TGTGCCAGCGCTTATGCCGGGACAGGTCTAGAGACCCAGTACTTC,.,TRBJ2-5,TRBD1,TRBV19
CASSQVGQGALYGYTF,TGCGCCAGCAGCCAAGTCGGACAGGGGGCCCTCTATGGCTACACCTTC,few,TRBJ1-2,TRBD1,TRBV4-3
CASSELGGGSETQYF,TGTGCCAGCAGTGAACTTGGCGGGGGCTCAGAGACCCAGTACTTC,.,TRBJ2-5,.,TRBV25-1
CASSGVLAYSNQPQHF,TGTGCCAGCAGTGGAGTACTGGCTTATAGCAATCAGCCCCAGCATTTT,.,TRBJ1-5,.,TRBV6-1
CASSLVAAGAKNIQYF,TGTGCCAGCAGCTTAGTCGCCGCGGGGGCCAAAAACATTCAGTACTTC,.,TRBJ2-4,.,TRBV11-2
CASSLAGTQYNEQFF,TGTGCCAGCAGCTTAGCCGGGACCCAATACAATGAGCAGTTCTTC,few,TRBJ2-1,.,TRBV11-1
CAISRQEVYGYTF,TGTGCCATCAGCCGACAGGAGGTCTATGGCTACACCTTC,.,TRBJ1-2,.,TRBV10-3
CAWSVRGTGGHQPQHF,TGTGCCTGGAGTGTACGAGGGACAGGGGGCCATCAGCCCCAGCATTTT,.,TRBJ1-5,TRBD1,TRBV30
CASSLGSGANVLTF,TGTGCCAGCAGCTTAGGTTCCGGGGCCAACGTCCTGACTTTC,few,TRBJ2-6,.,TRBV7-3
CASSLLNEQFF,TGTGCCAGCAGCTTATTGAATGAGCAGTTCTTC,.,TRBJ2-1,.,TRBV7-9
CASSPRTSGGRDTQYF,TGTGCCAGCAGCCCCCGGACTAGCGGGGGGAGAGATACGCAGTATTTT,.,TRBJ2-3,TRBD2,TRBV9
CASSQESRGAFF,TGTGCCAGCTCACAAGAGTCCCGAGGAGCTTTCTTT,.,TRBJ1-1,.,TRBV18
CASSIEGPYEQYF,TGTGCCAGTAGTATTGAGGGGCCCTACGAGCAGTACTTC,.,TRBJ2-7,.,TRBV19
CASSQVEFLTDTQYF,TGCGCCAGCAGCCAAGTAGAGTTCCTTACAGATACGCAGTATTTT,few,TRBJ2-3,.,TRBV4-1
CASSLHTNTGELFF,TGTGCCAGCAGCTTACATACGAACACCGGGGAGCTGTTTTTT,.,TRBJ2-2,.,TRBV7-2
CASPLKSWSYEQYF,TGTGCCAGCCCCCTCAAATCTTGGAGCTACGAGCAGTACTTC,.,TRBJ2-7,.,TRBV27
CASSLSPEGDTQYF,TGTGCCAGCAGCCTGTCCCCGGAGGGAGATACGCAGTATTTT,few,TRBJ2-3,.,TRBV5-6
CASSPGLERGNEQFF,TGTGCCAGCAGCCCCGGGCTCGAGAGAGGCAATGAGCAGTTCTTC,few,TRBJ2-1,.,TRBV11-3
CASSLTGTNSPLHF,TGTGCCAGCAGCTTAACTGGGACCAATTCACCCCTCCACTTT,.,TRBJ1-6,.,TRBV7-9
CASSPIGTSNYGYTF,TGTGCCAGCAGCCCTATCGGGACCTCTAACTATGGCTACACCTTC,few,TRBJ1-2,.,TRBV14
CASSLPTGGINSPLHF,TGTGCCAGCAGTTTGCCCACCGGGGGAATAAATTCACCCCTCCACTTT,.,TRBJ1-6,.,TRBV28